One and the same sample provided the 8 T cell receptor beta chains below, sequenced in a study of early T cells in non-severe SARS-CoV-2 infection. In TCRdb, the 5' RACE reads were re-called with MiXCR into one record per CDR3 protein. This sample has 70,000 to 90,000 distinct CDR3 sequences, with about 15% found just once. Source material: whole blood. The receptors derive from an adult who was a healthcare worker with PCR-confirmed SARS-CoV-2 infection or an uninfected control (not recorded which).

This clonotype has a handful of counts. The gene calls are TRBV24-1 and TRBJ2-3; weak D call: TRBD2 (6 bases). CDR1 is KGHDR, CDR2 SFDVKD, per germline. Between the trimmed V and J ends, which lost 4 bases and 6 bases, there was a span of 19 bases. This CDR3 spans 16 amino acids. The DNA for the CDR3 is TGTGCCACCAGTGACCCTGGAGGGGTTACAACGGATACGCAGTATTTT. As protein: CATSDPGGVTTDTQYF.

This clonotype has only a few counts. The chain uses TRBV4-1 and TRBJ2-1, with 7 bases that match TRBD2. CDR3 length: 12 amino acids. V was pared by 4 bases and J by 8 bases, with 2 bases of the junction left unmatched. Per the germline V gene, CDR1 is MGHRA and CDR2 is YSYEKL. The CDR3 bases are TGCGCCAGCAGCCCCGCGGGAGATGAGCAGTTCTTC. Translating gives CASSPAGDEQFF.

For the CDR3, the DNA is TGTGCCGCCCGGAAAAGCGGGAGGAGCTCCTACAATGAGCAGTTCTTC. This encodes CAARKSGRSSYNEQFF. The chain has TRBV19 and TRBJ2-1, with TRBD2 matching over 9 bases. CDR3 length: 16 residues. Germline loops: CDR1 LNHDA, CDR2 SQIVND (reference sequence). V trimming: 11 bases; J trimming: 0 bases; junction bases outside the gene matches: 11. Supplemented by reference TRBV19 and TRBJ2-1, the full variable domain reads DGGITQSPKYLFRKEGQNVTLSCEQNLNHDAMYWYRQDPGQGLRLIYYSQIVNDFQKGDIAEGYSVSREKKESFPLTVTSAQKNPTAFYLCAARKSGRSSYNEQFFGPGTRLTVL.

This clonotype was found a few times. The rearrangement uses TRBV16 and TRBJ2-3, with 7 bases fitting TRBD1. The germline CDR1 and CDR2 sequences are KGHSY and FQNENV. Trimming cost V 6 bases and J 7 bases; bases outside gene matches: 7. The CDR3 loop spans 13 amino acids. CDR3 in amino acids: CASSTGEPYTQYF. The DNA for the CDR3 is TGTGCCAGCAGTACAGGGGAACCGTATACGCAGTATTTT.

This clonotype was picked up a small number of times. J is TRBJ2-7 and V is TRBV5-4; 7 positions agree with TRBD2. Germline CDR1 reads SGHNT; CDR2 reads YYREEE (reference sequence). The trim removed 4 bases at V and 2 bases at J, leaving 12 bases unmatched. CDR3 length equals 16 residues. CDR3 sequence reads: CASSETSGITPYEQYF. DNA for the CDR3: TGTGCCAGCAGCGAAACAAGCGGGATCACCCCCTACGAGCAGTACTTC.

CDR3 region: CASSLDKWTAYEQYF. CDR3 in DNA: TGTGCCAGCAGTTTAGATAAGTGGACAGCCTACGAGCAGTACTTC. The rearrangement joins TRBV12-3 or TRBV12-4 to TRBJ2-7, with D maybe TRBD1 (6 bases). V lost 1 base to trimming and J lost 2 bases, with 12 bases between them. The CDR3 runs 15 residues.

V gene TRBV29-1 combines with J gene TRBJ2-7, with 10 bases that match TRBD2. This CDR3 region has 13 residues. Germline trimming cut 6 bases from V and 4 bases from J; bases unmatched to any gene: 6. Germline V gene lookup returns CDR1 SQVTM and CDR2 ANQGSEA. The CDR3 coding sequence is TGCAGCGTCACCGGGACTAGCGTTTACGAGCAGTACTTC. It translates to CSVTGTSVYEQYF.

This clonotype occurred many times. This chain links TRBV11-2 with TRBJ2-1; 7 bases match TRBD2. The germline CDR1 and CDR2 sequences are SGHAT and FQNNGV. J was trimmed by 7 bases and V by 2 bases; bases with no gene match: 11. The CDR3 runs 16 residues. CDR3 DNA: TGTGCCAGCAGCTTAATCCGCGGGAGTGGTGCAAATGAGCAGTTCTTC. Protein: CASSLIRGSGANEQFF.